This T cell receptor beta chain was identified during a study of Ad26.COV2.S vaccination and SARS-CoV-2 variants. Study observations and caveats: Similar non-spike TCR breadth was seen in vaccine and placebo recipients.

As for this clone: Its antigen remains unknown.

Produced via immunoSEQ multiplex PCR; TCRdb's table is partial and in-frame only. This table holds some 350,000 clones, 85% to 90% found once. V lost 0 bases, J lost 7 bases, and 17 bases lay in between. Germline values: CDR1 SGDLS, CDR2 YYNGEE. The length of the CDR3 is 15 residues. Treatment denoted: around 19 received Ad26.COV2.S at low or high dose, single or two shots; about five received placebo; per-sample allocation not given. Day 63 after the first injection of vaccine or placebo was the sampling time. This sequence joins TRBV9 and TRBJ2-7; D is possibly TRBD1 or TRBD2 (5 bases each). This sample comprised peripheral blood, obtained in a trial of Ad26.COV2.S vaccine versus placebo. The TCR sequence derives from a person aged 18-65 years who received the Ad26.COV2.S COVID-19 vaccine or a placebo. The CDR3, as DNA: TGTGCCAGCAGCGTAGTTCCAGGGAGCTTGGGGGAGCAGTACTTC. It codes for CASSVVPGSLGEQYF.